The rows below give T cell receptor beta chains drawn from one sample of a study of CD4+ T cells in melanoma. Sequencing was performed with immunoSEQ multiplex PCR; in TCRdb, only in-frame clones are kept and a portion is missing. Of 20,000 to 25,000 clones listed, almost 85% are singletons. The sample was cells from a culture (not recorded whether cultured in vitro). The receptors derive from a human donor with melanoma. The CDR3 runs from the conserved cysteine through the conserved F or W. Each record gives: clone size, V gene, J gene, D gene, CDR3 protein, CDR3 DNA. A D gene is named only where the DNA matches it firmly. Size values are once, few and many counts, or a class for expanded clones, and some rows have none.

abundance: -; v_gene: TRBV2; j_gene: TRBJ1-5; d_gene: -; CDR3aa: CASKDGSNQPQHF; CDR3nt: TGTGCCAGCAAAGACGGGAGCAATCAGCCCCAGCATTTT
abundance: -; v_gene: TRBV5-6; j_gene: TRBJ1-6; d_gene: -; CDR3aa: CASSLEQGYSYNSPLHF; CDR3nt: TGTGCCAGCAGCTTGGAGCAGGGTTACTCCTATAATTCACCCCTCCACTTT
abundance: -; v_gene: TRBV7-2; j_gene: TRBJ2-3; d_gene: TRBD1; CDR3aa: CASSLARDRITDTQYF; CDR3nt: TGTGCCAGCAGCTTAGCCCGGGACAGAATCACAGATACGCAGTATTTT
abundance: -; v_gene: TRBV11-2; j_gene: TRBJ2-3; d_gene: -; CDR3aa: CASSYRVPDTQYF; CDR3nt: TGTGCCAGCAGCTACCGAGTCCCAGATACGCAGTATTTT
abundance: -; v_gene: TRBV5-5; j_gene: TRBJ1-2; d_gene: -; CDR3aa: CASSLWHYGYTF; CDR3nt: TGTGCCAGCAGCTTGTGGCACTATGGCTACACCTTC
abundance: -; v_gene: TRBV7-9; j_gene: TRBJ2-5; d_gene: -; CDR3aa: CASSGPQETQYF; CDR3nt: TGTGCCAGCAGCGGTCCCCAAGAGACCCAGTACTTC
abundance: few; v_gene: TRBV14; j_gene: TRBJ2-3; d_gene: TRBD2; CDR3aa: CASSRQRGGTDTQYF; CDR3nt: TGTGCCAGCAGCCGCCAGCGGGGTGGCACAGATACGCAGTATTTT
abundance: -; v_gene: TRBV4-1; j_gene: TRBJ2-5; d_gene: TRBD1; CDR3aa: CASSQAPTGAETQYF; CDR3nt: TGCGCCAGCAGCCAAGCCCCGACAGGGGCAGAGACCCAGTACTTC
abundance: -; v_gene: TRBV28; j_gene: TRBJ2-4; d_gene: TRBD2; CDR3aa: CASSLAGEGIQYF; CDR3nt: TGTGCCAGCAGTTTGGCTGGGGAGGGCATTCAGTACTTC
abundance: -; v_gene: TRBV7-8; j_gene: TRBJ2-3; d_gene: TRBD2; CDR3aa: CASSPRGLAGGYRQYF; CDR3nt: TGTGCCAGCAGCCCCCGGGGACTAGCGGGGGGGTATAGGCAGTATTTT
abundance: once; v_gene: TRBV5-6; j_gene: TRBJ1-1; d_gene: -; CDR3aa: CASSFGSETGRYTEAFF; CDR3nt: TGTGCCAGCAGCTTTGGGAGTGAGACAGGCCGGTACACTGAAGCTTTCTTT
abundance: -; v_gene: TRBV5-5; j_gene: TRBJ2-7; d_gene: TRBD2; CDR3aa: CASSRGEAYEQYF; CDR3nt: TGTGCCAGCAGCCGGGGGGAGGCCTACGAGCAGTACTTC
abundance: -; v_gene: TRBV9; j_gene: TRBJ1-2; d_gene: -; CDR3aa: CASSRGVYGYTF; CDR3nt: TGTGCCAGCAGCCGCGGAGTCTATGGCTACACCTTC
abundance: -; v_gene: TRBV18; j_gene: TRBJ2-2; d_gene: -; CDR3aa: CASSPPNSDTGELFF; CDR3nt: TGTGCCAGCTCACCACCCAACAGCGACACCGGGGAGCTGTTTTTT
abundance: -; v_gene: TRBV6-1; j_gene: TRBJ2-7; d_gene: -; CDR3aa: CASSPGGTRYYEQYF; CDR3nt: TGTGCCAGCAGCCCCGGCGGGACAAGGTACTACGAGCAGTACTTC
abundance: once; v_gene: TRBV29-1; j_gene: TRBJ2-1; d_gene: -; CDR3aa: CSAGLRVAIDEQFF; CDR3nt: TGCAGCGCCGGATTGCGGGTAGCTATCGATGAGCAGTTCTTC
abundance: -; v_gene: TRBV15; j_gene: TRBJ1-4; d_gene: -; CDR3aa: CATSRDINEKLFF; CDR3nt: TGTGCCACCAGCAGGGACATTAATGAAAAACTGTTTTTT
abundance: -; v_gene: TRBV6-6; j_gene: TRBJ1-5; d_gene: -; CDR3aa: CASSYSRDQPQHF; CDR3nt: TGTGCCAGCAGTTACAGCCGGGATCAGCCCCAGCATTTT
abundance: -; v_gene: TRBV5-6; j_gene: TRBJ2-7; d_gene: -; CDR3aa: CASSLDGVPLGVYF; CDR3nt: TGTGCCAGCAGCTTGGATGGGGTTCCGTTGGGGGTGTACTTC
abundance: -; v_gene: TRBV2; j_gene: TRBJ1-2; d_gene: -; CDR3aa: CASSPQGSYTF; CDR3nt: TGTGCCAGCAGTCCACAGGGTAGCTACACCTTC
abundance: once; v_gene: TRBV5-1; j_gene: TRBJ2-5; d_gene: TRBD1; CDR3aa: CASSWGTGGRETQYF; CDR3nt: TGCGCCAGCAGCTGGGGAACAGGGGGCAGAGAGACCCAGTACTTC
abundance: once; v_gene: TRBV27; j_gene: TRBJ1-6; d_gene: -; CDR3aa: CASGQAYSPLHF; CDR3nt: TGTGCCAGCGGGCAGGCTTATTCACCCCTCCACTTT
abundance: -; v_gene: TRBV5-8; j_gene: TRBJ2-1; d_gene: -; CDR3aa: CATSGERSYNEQFF; CDR3nt: TGTGCCACCTCAGGAGAACGCTCCTACAATGAGCAGTTCTTC
abundance: -; v_gene: TRBV7-2; j_gene: TRBJ2-3; d_gene: -; CDR3aa: CASSFSEITTDTQYF; CDR3nt: TGTGCCAGCAGCTTTTCAGAGATTACCACAGATACGCAGTATTTT
abundance: -; v_gene: TRBV9; j_gene: TRBJ2-1; d_gene: -; CDR3aa: CASSAGDSYNEQFF; CDR3nt: TGTGCCAGCAGCGCGGGGGACTCCTACAATGAGCAGTTCTTC
abundance: -; v_gene: TRBV4-1; j_gene: TRBJ1-4; d_gene: -; CDR3aa: CASSQVNEKLFF; CDR3nt: TGCGCCAGCAGCCAAGTGAATGAAAAACTGTTTTTT
abundance: -; v_gene: TRBV19; j_gene: TRBJ2-5; d_gene: TRBD1; CDR3aa: CASSARQGRQETQYF; CDR3nt: TGTGCCAGTAGTGCCAGACAGGGGCGGCAAGAGACCCAGTACTTC
abundance: few; v_gene: TRBV9; j_gene: TRBJ2-7; d_gene: -; CDR3aa: CASSEAAASSYEQYF; CDR3nt: TGTGCCAGCAGCGAGGCGGCGGCCAGCTCCTACGAGCAGTACTTC
abundance: few; v_gene: TRBV5-1; j_gene: TRBJ2-5; d_gene: -; CDR3aa: CASSLMSGVAETQYF; CDR3nt: TGCGCCAGCAGCTTGATGTCGGGGGTCGCGGAGACCCAGTACTTC
abundance: -; v_gene: TRBV19; j_gene: TRBJ2-2; d_gene: TRBD2; CDR3aa: CASSIRTSGSTGELFF; CDR3nt: TGTGCCAGTAGTATTCGGACTAGCGGATCCACCGGGGAGCTGTTTTTT
abundance: -; v_gene: TRBV4-1; j_gene: TRBJ1-6; d_gene: TRBD1; CDR3aa: CASSQEFAGGVRKVGSPLHF; CDR3nt: TGCGCCAGCAGCCAAGAATTTGCAGGGGGCGTGAGAAAGGTTGGTTCACCCCTCCACTTT
abundance: -; v_gene: TRBV19; j_gene: TRBJ2-7; d_gene: TRBD1; CDR3aa: CASSKAAGTGGAYDEQYF; CDR3nt: TGTGCCAGTAGTAAAGCGGCGGGGACAGGGGGCGCGTACGACGAGCAGTACTTC
abundance: -; v_gene: TRBV6-5; j_gene: TRBJ1-2; d_gene: -; CDR3aa: CASVFKTGSQAYTF; CDR3nt: TGTGCCAGCGTTTTTAAAACAGGGTCCCAGGCCTACACCTTC
abundance: -; v_gene: TRBV18; j_gene: TRBJ2-1; d_gene: TRBD1; CDR3aa: CATLNRDSSYNEQFF; CDR3nt: TGTGCCACATTAAACCGGGACAGCTCCTACAATGAGCAGTTCTTC
abundance: -; v_gene: TRBV5-1; j_gene: TRBJ1-1; d_gene: -; CDR3aa: CASSVGTMAEAFF; CDR3nt: TGCGCCAGCAGCGTGGGGACAATGGCTGAAGCTTTCTTT
abundance: few; v_gene: TRBV4-1; j_gene: TRBJ1-4; d_gene: -; CDR3aa: CASSQEGRQPNEKLFF; CDR3nt: TGCGCCAGCAGCCAAGAAGGCCGACAGCCAAATGAAAAACTGTTTTTT
abundance: -; v_gene: TRBV6-5; j_gene: TRBJ1-2; d_gene: -; CDR3aa: CASSYSIQGGYGYTF; CDR3nt: TGTGCCAGCAGTTACTCGATTCAAGGAGGGTATGGCTACACCTTC
abundance: -; v_gene: TRBV5-1; j_gene: TRBJ2-3; d_gene: -; CDR3aa: CASRVLALSTDTQYF; CDR3nt: TGCGCCAGCAGGGTTCTAGCGCTGAGCACAGATACGCAGTATTTT
abundance: -; v_gene: TRBV7-6; j_gene: TRBJ2-5; d_gene: TRBD1; CDR3aa: CASSSDRAAAKTQYF; CDR3nt: TGTGCCAGCAGCTCGGACAGGGCGGCTGCCAAGACCCAGTACTTC
abundance: -; v_gene: TRBV6-1; j_gene: TRBJ1-6; d_gene: -; CDR3aa: CASSGPWNAPYSPLHF; CDR3nt: TGTGCCAGCAGTGGACCCTGGAACGCACCTTATTCACCCCTCCACTTT
abundance: -; v_gene: TRBV7-9; j_gene: TRBJ2-5; d_gene: TRBD2; CDR3aa: CASSSTGLGTQYF; CDR3nt: TGTGCCAGCAGCTCGACGGGACTAGGGACCCAGTACTTC
abundance: -; v_gene: TRBV10-2; j_gene: TRBJ1-6; d_gene: TRBD1; CDR3aa: CASTRSGQGDSPLHF; CDR3nt: TGCGCCAGCACTCGCTCTGGACAGGGCGATTCACCCCTCCACTTT
abundance: -; v_gene: TRBV11-2; j_gene: TRBJ2-7; d_gene: TRBD1; CDR3aa: CASSLGQGKMMQYF; CDR3nt: TGTGCCAGCAGCTTAGGACAGGGTAAAATGATGCAGTACTTC
abundance: once; v_gene: TRBV28; j_gene: TRBJ2-2; d_gene: -; CDR3aa: CASSFMMTGELFF; CDR3nt: TGTGCCAGCAGTTTCATGATGACTGGGGAGCTGTTTTTT
abundance: -; v_gene: TRBV4-1; j_gene: TRBJ2-5; d_gene: -; CDR3aa: CASSQTGLATETQYF; CDR3nt: TGCGCCAGCAGCCAAACCGGTTTGGCTACCGAGACCCAGTACTTC
abundance: -; v_gene: TRBV5-6; j_gene: TRBJ1-5; d_gene: TRBD1; CDR3aa: CASSAWDRESQPQHF; CDR3nt: TGTGCCAGCAGCGCCTGGGACAGGGAAAGTCAGCCCCAGCATTTT
abundance: -; v_gene: TRBV6-5; j_gene: TRBJ1-2; d_gene: -; CDR3aa: CASSSGLFYGYTF; CDR3nt: TGTGCCAGCAGTTCGGGACTGTTTTATGGCTACACCTTC
abundance: -; v_gene: TRBV30; j_gene: TRBJ2-3; d_gene: -; CDR3aa: CAWTTPFDTQYF; CDR3nt: TGTGCCTGGACCACTCCCTTCGATACGCAGTATTTT
abundance: -; v_gene: TRBV7-3; j_gene: TRBJ2-3; d_gene: -; CDR3aa: CASSLFRGRTDTQYF; CDR3nt: TGTGCCAGCAGCTTATTTAGGGGACGCACAGATACGCAGTATTTT
abundance: -; v_gene: TRBV5-1; j_gene: TRBJ1-2; d_gene: -; CDR3aa: CASSLAPPTNYGYTF; CDR3nt: TGCGCCAGCAGCTTGGCCCCCCCGACTAACTATGGCTACACCTTC
abundance: -; v_gene: TRBV11-2; j_gene: TRBJ1-1; d_gene: -; CDR3aa: CASSPHRTAEYTEAFF; CDR3nt: TGTGCCAGCAGCCCCCACCGGACGGCAGAGTACACTGAAGCTTTCTTT
abundance: -; v_gene: TRBV9; j_gene: TRBJ2-5; d_gene: TRBD1; CDR3aa: CASSAYRGREETQYF; CDR3nt: TGTGCCAGCAGCGCCTACAGGGGGCGCGAAGAGACCCAGTACTTC